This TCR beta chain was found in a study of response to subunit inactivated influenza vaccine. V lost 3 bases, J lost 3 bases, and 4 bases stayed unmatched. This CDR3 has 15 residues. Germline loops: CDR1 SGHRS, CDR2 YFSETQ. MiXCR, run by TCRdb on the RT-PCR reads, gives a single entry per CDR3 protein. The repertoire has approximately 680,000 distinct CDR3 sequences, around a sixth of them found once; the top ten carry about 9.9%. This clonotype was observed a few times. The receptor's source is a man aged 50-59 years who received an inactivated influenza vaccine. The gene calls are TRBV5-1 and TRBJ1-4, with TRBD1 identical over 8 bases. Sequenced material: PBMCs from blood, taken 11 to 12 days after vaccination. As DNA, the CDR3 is TGCGCCAGCAGCTACGGGACAGGACCTAATGAAAAACTGTTTTTT. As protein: CASSYGTGPNEKLFF.